The rows below give T cell receptor beta chains drawn from one sample of a study of response to subunit inactivated influenza vaccine. TCRdb reanalysed the RT-PCR reads using MiXCR and keeps one entry per CDR3 protein. This table holds fewer than 650,000 distinct CDR3 sequences, 10% to 15% found once. This material consisted of PBMCs from blood, taken about 40 days after vaccination. The receptors shown here come from a man aged 50-60 years who received an inactivated influenza vaccine. The CDR3 runs from the conserved cysteine through the conserved F or W. Fields, in order: J gene, V gene, D gene, clone size, CDR3 DNA, CDR3 protein. A D gene is named only where the DNA matches it firmly. Clone size, where shown, is once, few, many, or a class for clones that have expanded.

TRBJ2-5 | TRBV10-3 | . | . | TGTGCCATCAGTCAAAACCAAGAGACCCAGTACTTC | CAISQNQETQYF
TRBJ2-5 | TRBV12-3/TRBV12-4 | . | few | TGTGCCAGCAGTTTAAGGAGACTCCAAGAGACCCAGTACTTC | CASSLRRLQETQYF
TRBJ2-1 | TRBV11-3 | . | few | TGTGCCAGCAGCTCAGGGGCACGTGAGCAGTTCTTC | CASSSGAREQFF
TRBJ2-5 | TRBV10-3 | TRBD1 | few | TGTGCCATCAGTGATAAGGGGACAGGGGTTGAGACCCAGTACTTC | CAISDKGTGVETQYF
TRBJ2-3 | TRBV7-9 | TRBD2 | . | TGTGCCAGCAGCCACATCCTAGCGGGGAGCACAGATACGCAGTATTTT | CASSHILAGSTDTQYF
TRBJ2-3 | TRBV15 | . | . | TGTGCCACCAGCAGAGATCGGCGACAGATCTTAGATACGCAGTATTTT | CATSRDRRQILDTQYF
TRBJ2-3 | TRBV5-1 | TRBD1 | . | TGCGCCAGCAGCTTGGCGGACAGGGGGCGAGGGGGTACGCAGTATTTT | CASSLADRGRGGTQYF
TRBJ1-6 | TRBV5-6 | TRBD1 | . | TGTGCCAGCAGCTTGAGGGACGACAGGGCTAATTCACCCCTCCACTTT | CASSLRDDRANSPLHF
TRBJ2-2 | TRBV7-8 | . | . | TGTGCCAGCAGCTTAGGCCTAAAGGGGCCCGGGGAGCTGTTTTTT | CASSLGLKGPGELFF
TRBJ2-5 | TRBV29-1 | . | few | TGCAGCGTTGAAGATCCGTGGGGGGACGCGGGGCGAGAGACCCAGTACTTC | CSVEDPWGDAGRETQYF
TRBJ1-5 | TRBV20-1 | . | many | TGCAGTGCCGGCAGCAGGGCTAATCAGCCCCAGCATTTT | CSAGSRANQPQHF
TRBJ2-5 | TRBV20-1 | . | . | TGCAGTGCTAAGGAGGGAGGAGAGACCCAGTACTTC | CSAKEGGETQYF
TRBJ2-3 | TRBV7-2 | . | . | TGTGCCAGCAGCGGGATAGGGGGGGGACGAGATACGCAGTATTTT | CASSGIGGGRDTQYF